Sequencing of this T cell receptor beta chain was carried out in a study of blood T cell repertoires in COVID-19. TCRdb's table, derived via immunoSEQ multiplex PCR, lists solely in-frame clones and lacks some. The table has approximately 200,000 clones, roughly 80% seen once. Assignment of participants to cohorts was predicated upon participant-reported clinical history. The sequence was obtained from a woman aged 40 to 50 with acute COVID-19. Specimen: PBMCs or T cells enriched from blood (not recorded which).

The CDR3 loop reads CSVEGERGAGEKLFF. The CDR3 nucleotides are TGCAGCGTTGAAGGGGAGCGGGGAGCGGGCGAAAAACTGTTTTTT. The chain is built from TRBV29-1 and TRBJ1-4; D remains unclear. Per germline, CDR1 SQVTM and CDR2 ANQGSEA. The V end was cut by 1 base, the J end by 8 bases, with 17 bases between. This CDR3 contains 15 residues.